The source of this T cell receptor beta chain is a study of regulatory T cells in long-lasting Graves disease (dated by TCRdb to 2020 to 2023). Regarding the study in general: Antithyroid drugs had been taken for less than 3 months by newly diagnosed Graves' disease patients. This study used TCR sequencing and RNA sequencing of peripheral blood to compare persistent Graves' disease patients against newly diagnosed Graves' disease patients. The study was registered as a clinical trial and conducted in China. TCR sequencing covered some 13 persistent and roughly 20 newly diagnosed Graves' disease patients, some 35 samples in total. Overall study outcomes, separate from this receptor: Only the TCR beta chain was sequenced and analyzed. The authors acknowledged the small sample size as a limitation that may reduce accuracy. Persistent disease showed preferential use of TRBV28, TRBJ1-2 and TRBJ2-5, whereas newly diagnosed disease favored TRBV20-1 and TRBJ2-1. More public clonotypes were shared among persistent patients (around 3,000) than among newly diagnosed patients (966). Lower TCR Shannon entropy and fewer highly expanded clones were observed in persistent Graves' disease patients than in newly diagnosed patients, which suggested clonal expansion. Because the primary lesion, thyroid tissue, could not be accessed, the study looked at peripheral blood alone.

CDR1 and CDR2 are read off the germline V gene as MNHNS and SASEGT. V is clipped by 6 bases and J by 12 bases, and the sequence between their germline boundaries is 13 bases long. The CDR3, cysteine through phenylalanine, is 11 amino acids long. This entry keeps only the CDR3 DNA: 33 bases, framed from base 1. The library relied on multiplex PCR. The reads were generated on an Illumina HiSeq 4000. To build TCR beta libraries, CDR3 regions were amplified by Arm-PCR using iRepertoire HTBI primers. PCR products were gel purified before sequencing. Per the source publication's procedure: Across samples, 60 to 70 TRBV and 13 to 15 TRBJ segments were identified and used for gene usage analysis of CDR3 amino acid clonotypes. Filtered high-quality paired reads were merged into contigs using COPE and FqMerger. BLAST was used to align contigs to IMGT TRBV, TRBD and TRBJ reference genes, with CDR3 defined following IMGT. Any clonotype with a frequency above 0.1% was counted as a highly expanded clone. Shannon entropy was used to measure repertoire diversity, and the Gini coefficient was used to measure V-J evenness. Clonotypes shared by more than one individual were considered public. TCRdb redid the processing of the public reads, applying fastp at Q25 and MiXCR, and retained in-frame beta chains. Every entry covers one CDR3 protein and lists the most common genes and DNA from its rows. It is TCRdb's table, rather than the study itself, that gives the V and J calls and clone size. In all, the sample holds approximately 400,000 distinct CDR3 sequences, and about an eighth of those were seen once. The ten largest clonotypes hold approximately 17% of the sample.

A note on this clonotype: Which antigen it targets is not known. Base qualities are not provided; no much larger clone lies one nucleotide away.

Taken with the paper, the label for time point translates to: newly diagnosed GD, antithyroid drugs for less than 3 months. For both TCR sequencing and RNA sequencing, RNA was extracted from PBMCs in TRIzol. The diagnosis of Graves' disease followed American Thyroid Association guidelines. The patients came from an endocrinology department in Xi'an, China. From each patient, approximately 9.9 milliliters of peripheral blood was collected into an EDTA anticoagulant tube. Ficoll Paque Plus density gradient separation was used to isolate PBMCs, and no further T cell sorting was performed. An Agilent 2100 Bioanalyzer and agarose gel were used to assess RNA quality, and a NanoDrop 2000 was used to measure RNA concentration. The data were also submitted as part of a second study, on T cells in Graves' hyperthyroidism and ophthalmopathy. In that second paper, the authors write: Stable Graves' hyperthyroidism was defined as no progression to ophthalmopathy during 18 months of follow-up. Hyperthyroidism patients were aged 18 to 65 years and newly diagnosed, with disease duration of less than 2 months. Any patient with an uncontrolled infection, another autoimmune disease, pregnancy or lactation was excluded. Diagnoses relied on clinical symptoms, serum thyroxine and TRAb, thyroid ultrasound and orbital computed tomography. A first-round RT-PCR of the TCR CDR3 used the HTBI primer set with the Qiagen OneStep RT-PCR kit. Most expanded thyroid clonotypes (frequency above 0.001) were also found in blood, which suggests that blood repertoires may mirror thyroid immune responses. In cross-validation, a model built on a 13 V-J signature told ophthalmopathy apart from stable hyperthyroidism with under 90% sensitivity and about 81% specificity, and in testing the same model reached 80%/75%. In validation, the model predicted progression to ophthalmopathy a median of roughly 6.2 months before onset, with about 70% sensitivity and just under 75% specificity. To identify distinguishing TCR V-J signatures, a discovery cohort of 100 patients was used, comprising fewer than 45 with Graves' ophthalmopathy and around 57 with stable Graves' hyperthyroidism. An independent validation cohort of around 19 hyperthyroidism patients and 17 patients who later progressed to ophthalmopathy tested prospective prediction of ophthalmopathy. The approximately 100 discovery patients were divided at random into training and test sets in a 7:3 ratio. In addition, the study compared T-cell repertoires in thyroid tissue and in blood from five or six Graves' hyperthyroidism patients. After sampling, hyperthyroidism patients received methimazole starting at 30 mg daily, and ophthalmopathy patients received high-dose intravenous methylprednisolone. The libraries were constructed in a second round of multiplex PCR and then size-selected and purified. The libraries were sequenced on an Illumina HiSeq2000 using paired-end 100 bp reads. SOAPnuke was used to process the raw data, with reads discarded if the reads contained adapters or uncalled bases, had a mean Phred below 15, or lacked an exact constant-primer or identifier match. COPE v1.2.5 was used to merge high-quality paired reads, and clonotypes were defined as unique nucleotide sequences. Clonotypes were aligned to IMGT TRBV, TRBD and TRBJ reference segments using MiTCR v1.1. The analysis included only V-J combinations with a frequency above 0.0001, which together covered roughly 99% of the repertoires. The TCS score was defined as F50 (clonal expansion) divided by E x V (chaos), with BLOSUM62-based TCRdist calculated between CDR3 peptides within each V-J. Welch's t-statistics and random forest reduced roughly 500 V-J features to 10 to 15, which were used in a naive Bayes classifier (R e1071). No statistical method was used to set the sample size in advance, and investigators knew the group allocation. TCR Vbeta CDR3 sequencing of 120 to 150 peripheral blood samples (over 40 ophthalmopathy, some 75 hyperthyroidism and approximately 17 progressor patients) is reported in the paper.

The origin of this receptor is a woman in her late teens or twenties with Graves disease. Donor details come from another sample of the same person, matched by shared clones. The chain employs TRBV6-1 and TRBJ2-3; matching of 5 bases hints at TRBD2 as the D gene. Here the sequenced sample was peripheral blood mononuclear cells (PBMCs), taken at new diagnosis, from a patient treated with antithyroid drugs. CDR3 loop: CASSGLASQYF. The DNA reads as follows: TGTGCCAGCAGCGGCCTAGCCAGTCAGTATTTT.